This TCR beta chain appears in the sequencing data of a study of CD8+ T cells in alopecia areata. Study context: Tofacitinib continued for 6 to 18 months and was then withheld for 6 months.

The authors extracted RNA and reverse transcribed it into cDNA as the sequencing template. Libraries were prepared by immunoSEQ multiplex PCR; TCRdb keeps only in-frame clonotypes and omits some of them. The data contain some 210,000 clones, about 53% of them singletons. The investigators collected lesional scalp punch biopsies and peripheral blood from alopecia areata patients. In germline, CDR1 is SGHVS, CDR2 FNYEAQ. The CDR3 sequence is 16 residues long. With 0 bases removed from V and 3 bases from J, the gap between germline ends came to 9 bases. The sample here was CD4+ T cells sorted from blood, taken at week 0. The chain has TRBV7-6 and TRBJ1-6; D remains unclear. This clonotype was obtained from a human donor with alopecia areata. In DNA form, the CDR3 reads TGTGCCAGCAGCTTAGCGCCCGCCAGCTATAATTCACCCCTCCACTTT. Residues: CASSLAPASYNSPLHF.